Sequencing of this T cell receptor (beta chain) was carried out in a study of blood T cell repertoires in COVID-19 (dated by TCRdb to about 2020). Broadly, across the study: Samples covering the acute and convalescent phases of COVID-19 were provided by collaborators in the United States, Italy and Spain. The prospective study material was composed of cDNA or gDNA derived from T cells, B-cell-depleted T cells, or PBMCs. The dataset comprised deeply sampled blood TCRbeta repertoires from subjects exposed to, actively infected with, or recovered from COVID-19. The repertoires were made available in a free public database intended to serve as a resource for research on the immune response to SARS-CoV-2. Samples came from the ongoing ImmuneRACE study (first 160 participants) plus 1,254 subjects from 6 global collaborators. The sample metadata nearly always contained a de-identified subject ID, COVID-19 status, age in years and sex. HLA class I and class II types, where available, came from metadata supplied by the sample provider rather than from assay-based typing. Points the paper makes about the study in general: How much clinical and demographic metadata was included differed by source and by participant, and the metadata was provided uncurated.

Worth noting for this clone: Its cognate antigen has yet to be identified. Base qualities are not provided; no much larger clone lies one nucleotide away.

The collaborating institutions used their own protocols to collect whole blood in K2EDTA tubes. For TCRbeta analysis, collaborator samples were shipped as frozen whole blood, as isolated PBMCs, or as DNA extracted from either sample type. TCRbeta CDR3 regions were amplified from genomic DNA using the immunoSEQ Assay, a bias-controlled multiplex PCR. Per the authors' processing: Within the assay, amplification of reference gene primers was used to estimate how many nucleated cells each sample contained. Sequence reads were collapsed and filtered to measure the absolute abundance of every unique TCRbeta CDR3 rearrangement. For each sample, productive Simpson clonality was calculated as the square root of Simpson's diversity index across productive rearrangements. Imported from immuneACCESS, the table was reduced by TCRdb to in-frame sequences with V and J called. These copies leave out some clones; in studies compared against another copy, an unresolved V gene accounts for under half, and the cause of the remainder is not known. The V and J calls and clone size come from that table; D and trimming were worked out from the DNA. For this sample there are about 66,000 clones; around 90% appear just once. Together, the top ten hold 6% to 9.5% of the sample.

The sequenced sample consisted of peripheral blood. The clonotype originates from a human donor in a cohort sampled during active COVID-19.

DNA sequence: TGTGCCAGCTCTCAGACTAGCGCCTACAATGAGCAGTTCTTC. Its translation reads: CASSQTSAYNEQFF. The rearrangement joined TRBV2 to TRBJ2-1; TRBD2 lines up with 8 middle nucleotides. V lost 8 bases and J lost 2 bases, and the count of bases not matched to a germline gene is 5. Sequences SNHLY (CDR1) and FYNNEI (CDR2) are obtained from the germline V gene. Spanning cysteine to phenylalanine, the CDR3 consists of 14 amino acids. Only CDR3 DNA is held: 42 bases, read in frame from base 1.